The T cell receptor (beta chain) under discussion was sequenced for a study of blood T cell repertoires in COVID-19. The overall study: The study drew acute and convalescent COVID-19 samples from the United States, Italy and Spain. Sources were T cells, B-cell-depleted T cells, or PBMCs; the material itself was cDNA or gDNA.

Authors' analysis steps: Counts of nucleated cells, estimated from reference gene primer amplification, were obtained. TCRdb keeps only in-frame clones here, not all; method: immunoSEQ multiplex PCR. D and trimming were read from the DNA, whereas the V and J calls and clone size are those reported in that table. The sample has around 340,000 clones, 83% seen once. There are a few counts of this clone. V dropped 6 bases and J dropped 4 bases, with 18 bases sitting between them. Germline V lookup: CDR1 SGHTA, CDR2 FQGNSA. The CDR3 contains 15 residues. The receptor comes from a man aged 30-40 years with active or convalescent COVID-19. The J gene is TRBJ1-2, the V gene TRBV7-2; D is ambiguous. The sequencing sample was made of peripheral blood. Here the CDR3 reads CASSPAPRVGYGYTF. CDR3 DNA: TGTGCCAGCAGTCCCGCTCCGAGGGTCGGCTATGGCTACACCTTC.